This T cell receptor (beta chain) stems from a study of graft-versus-host responses after intestinal transplantation. This clone has a handful of counts. The method was immunoSEQ multiplex PCR; TCRdb's version includes in-frame clones alone and lacks a portion of them. The sample has several thousand clones, around two fifths seen once. Irradiated stimulators labeled with violet dye, around 200,000 in number, were plated with around 200,000 CFSE-labeled responders. Sequences were derived from alloreactive CD8+ T cells from a mixed lymphocyte reaction culture, sampled before transplantation. Subset denoted: CFSE-low proliferating T cells sorted from approximately 6-day pre-transplant mixed lymphocyte reaction (GvH or HvG direction). The TCR sequence derives from a human patient who was an organ donor for intestinal transplantation.

The CDR3 protein is CASSSDRRRELFF. In nucleotides, the CDR3 is TGTGCCAGCAGCTCGGACAGGAGAAGGGAGCTGTTTTTT. The J gene is TRBJ2-2, the V gene TRBV7-8, with 7 positions matching TRBD1. From germline, CDR1 is SGHVS and CDR2 FQNEAQ. This CDR3 is 13 amino acids long. V shed 4 bases and J 9 bases; nucleotides not matched to a gene: 5.